These 24 T cell receptor beta chains share one sample of origin, sequenced in a study of cytomegalovirus exposure and HLA in healthy donors. The PCR ran on 60 Vbeta and 13 Jbeta primers. Only in-frame clones appear in the TCRdb table, and some are missing; sequencing was by immunoSEQ multiplex PCR. Listed are 100,000 or so clones; about 0.58% falls within the top ten. The specimen was PBMCs. The receptor set was obtained from a man aged 50 to 59 in good health and CMV-seronegative.

CDR3 loop: CASSSPRTGERPYGYTF. For the CDR3, the DNA is TGTGCCAGTAGTTCCCCACGGACAGGGGAGCGGCCCTATGGCTACACCTTC. The chain uses TRBV19 and TRBJ1-2; 9 nucleotides match TRBD1. Losses at the gene ends were 5 bases for V and 4 bases for J; bases not matched to a gene: 14. The CDR3 contains 17 residues. CDR1 is LNHDA and CDR2 is SQIVND in the germline V gene (reference sequence).

The chain recombines TRBV4-3 with TRBJ2-7; 14 bases agree with TRBD2. J was trimmed by 6 bases and V by 1 base; bases with no gene match: 5. Germline assignment: CDR1 LGHNA and CDR2 YSLEER. This CDR3 is built from 16 residues. The CDR3 sequence is CASSQGGTSGSGEQYF. CDR3 in DNA: TGCGCCAGCAGCCAAGGGGGGACTAGCGGGAGTGGCGAGCAGTACTTC.

Here the CDR3 DNA reads TGTGCCAGCAGCGTAGGAACAGGTTTTAGCACTGAAGCTTTCTTT. Its translation is CASSVGTGFSTEAFF. V gene TRBV9 combines with J gene TRBJ1-1; maybe TRBD1 (5 bases). CDR3 length: 15 amino acids. Looked up from germline, CDR1 is SGDLS and CDR2 is YYNGEE. V dropped 0 bases and J dropped 4 bases, with 13 bases sitting between them.

V usage is TRBV5-1 and J usage is TRBJ2-7, with 7 bases matching TRBD2. Germline-derived CDR1 and CDR2 are SGHRS and YFSETQ. This CDR3 comprises 15 residues. V gave up 6 bases and J gave up 0 bases; unmatched junction bases: 9. Here the CDR3 reads CASTLLGGSSYEQYF. CDR3 DNA sequence: TGCGCCAGCACCCTACTGGGAGGGAGCTCCTACGAGCAGTACTTC.

The rearrangement uses TRBV4-1 and TRBJ2-3; 7 bases line up with TRBD2. CDR1 and CDR2 (germline): MGHRA, YSYEKL. Trimming cost V 0 bases and J 4 bases; bases outside gene matches: 13. The CDR3 has 18 amino acids. Here the CDR3 DNA reads TGCGCCAGCAGCCAAGACCTCCGGGACTATGTAAAAGCAGATACGCAGTATTTT. Its protein product is CASSQDLRDYVKADTQYF.

V gene TRBV14 combines with J gene TRBJ2-1; the match to TRBD2 covers 8 bases. Per germline, CDR1 SGHDN and CDR2 FVKESK. J was trimmed by 11 bases and V by 3 bases; bases with no gene match: 9. This CDR3 is built from 14 residues. CDR3 residues: CASSQGGFSGKQFF. CDR3 DNA: TGTGCCAGCAGCCAGGGGGGGTTTAGCGGGAAGCAGTTCTTC.

The V call is TRBV5-6, the J call TRBJ1-5; 9 bases are shared with TRBD1. CDR1 and CDR2 from the germline V gene are SGHDT and YYEEEE. V trimming: 2 bases; J trimming: 5 bases; junction bases outside the gene matches: 5. This CDR3 has 15 residues. The DNA for the CDR3 is TGTGCCAGCAGCTTCGGGACAGGGATGGATCAGCCCCAGCATTTT. It encodes CASSFGTGMDQPQHF.

This chain links TRBV6-5 with TRBJ1-1, with D perhaps matching TRBD1 (5 bases). Germline CDR1 MNHEY, CDR2 SVGAGI. Trimming took off 7 bases at V and 5 bases at J, with 17 bases between the two ends. The CDR3 extends over 14 amino acids. This CDR3 reads CASTEVMGQTEAFF. Written as DNA, the CDR3 is TGTGCCAGCACCGAGGTGATGGGGCAGACTGAAGCTTTCTTT.

The chain uses TRBV18 and TRBJ2-5; 7 bases are shared with TRBD2. From germline, CDR1 is KGHSH and CDR2 LQKENI. Germline trimming cut 0 bases from V and 6 bases from J; bases unmatched to any gene: 7. CDR3 length: 15 residues. The chain's CDR3 is CASSPPGGSYQTQYF. The CDR3 DNA reads as TGTGCCAGCTCACCACCGGGAGGGTCATACCAGACCCAGTACTTC.

The chain recombines TRBV30 with TRBJ1-2; TRBD1 aligns across 9 bases. V trimming: 4 bases; J trimming: 5 bases; junction bases outside the gene matches: 11. The CDR3 totals 15 residues. The germline V gene encodes CDR1 GTSNPN and CDR2 SVGIG (reference sequence). CDR3 residues: CAWILTGTGRYGYTF. The DNA of the CDR3 is TGTGCCTGGATACTTACAGGGACAGGGAGGTATGGCTACACCTTC.

The chain recombines TRBV19 with TRBJ1-1; D remains ambiguous. The V end was cut by 4 bases, the J end by 8 bases, with 17 bases between. The CDR3 totals 14 residues. Germline CDR1 and CDR2: LNHDA and SQIVND (reference sequence). The CDR3 bases are TGTGCCAGTAGTAGAATTCAGACAAACCGCGAAGCTTTCTTT. This encodes CASSRIQTNREAFF.

The rearrangement uses TRBV2 and TRBJ2-7, with a weak D call TRBD1 (6 bases). Trimming took 7 bases from V and 0 from J, leaving 7 bases between them. Germline CDR1 SNHLY, CDR2 FYNNEI. There are 12 residues in the CDR3. CDR3 loop: CASTQGSYEQYF. In nucleotides, the CDR3 is TGTGCCAGCACACAGGGCTCCTACGAGCAGTACTTC.

The rearrangement uses TRBV4-2 and TRBJ1-3; tentative D call: TRBD1 (6 bases). From germline, CDR1 is LGHNA and CDR2 YNFKEQ. The CDR3 length is 17 residues. Trimming pared 4 bases from V and 0 bases from J, leaving 16 bases between. CDR3 loop: CASSLRTGQLSGNTIYF. The CDR3, as DNA: TGTGCCAGCAGCCTAAGGACCGGACAGCTCTCTGGAAACACCATATATTTT.

J is TRBJ1-6 and V is TRBV10-3; 8 nucleotides agree with TRBD1. With V trimmed by 1 base and J by 10 bases, 6 bases remained unmatched. This CDR3 has 15 amino acids. CDR1 is ENHRY and CDR2 is SYGVKD in the germline V gene. The CDR3 DNA sequence: TGTGCCATCAGTGAGTATGCAGGGGGCAACTCACCCCTCCACTTT. It encodes CAISEYAGGNSPLHF.

The rearrangement uses TRBV4-3 and TRBJ1-2; 7 bases align to TRBD1. This CDR3 is built from 15 residues. Germline trimming cut 1 base from V and 6 bases from J; bases unmatched to any gene: 8. CDR1 and CDR2 (germline): LGHNA, YSLEER. CDR3 region: CASSQVTGAGNGYTF. CDR3 nucleotides: TGCGCCAGCAGCCAAGTTACAGGGGCAGGGAATGGCTACACCTTC.

This rearrangement joins TRBV6-5 to TRBJ1-5; TRBD1 matches at 8 bases. V was pared by 6 bases and J by 7 bases, with 11 bases of the junction left unmatched. The CDR3 sequence is 15 residues long. Germline lookup yields CDR1 MNHEY and CDR2 SVGAGI. The CDR3 loop reads CASSPLAGGEQPQHF. Here the CDR3 DNA reads TGTGCCAGCAGCCCTCTAGCAGGGGGCGAGCAGCCCCAGCATTTT.

The genes are TRBV5-6 and TRBJ2-2, with D perhaps TRBD1 (5 bases). The germline gives CDR1 SGHDT, CDR2 YYEEEE. V lost 0 bases, J lost 1 base, and 10 bases lay in between. The CDR3 sequence is 16 residues long. The CDR3 spells CASSLVSGMNTGELFF. The CDR3 DNA reads TGTGCCAGCAGCTTGGTATCAGGGATGAACACCGGGGAGCTGTTTTTT.

The chain couples TRBV9 to TRBJ2-1; D possibly corresponds to TRBD2 (6 bases). The CDR3 is made up of 14 amino acids. Germline V gene lookup returns CDR1 SGDLS and CDR2 YYNGEE. Trimming pared 4 bases from V and 3 bases from J, leaving 11 bases between. CDR3 nucleotides: TGTGCCAGCAGCTGGGGGGAGATCTACAATGAGCAGTTCTTC. As protein: CASSWGEIYNEQFF.

The chain employs TRBV11-2 and TRBJ1-6; no reliable D call. This CDR3 is 16 amino acids long. Germline assignment: CDR1 SGHAT and CDR2 FQNNGV. V was cut by 4 bases and J by 10 bases, with 20 bases left in between. CDR3 sequence: CASSSISQALGSPLHF. The CDR3 nucleotides read TGTGCCAGCAGCTCTATCTCCCAGGCTTTAGGATCACCCCTCCACTTT.

The chain couples TRBV30 to TRBJ1-2, with unresolved D. V dropped 2 bases and J dropped 1 base, with 8 bases sitting between them. Germline V lookup: CDR1 GTSNPN, CDR2 SVGIG (reference sequence). The CDR3 length is 13 residues. CDR3 bases: TGTGCCTGGAGTTCTGGAGTTAACTATGGCTACACCTTC. It yields the protein CAWSSGVNYGYTF.

J is TRBJ1-5 and V is TRBV25-1, with D maybe TRBD1 (6 bases). V gave up 6 bases and J gave up 9 bases, with 12 bases separating them. The CDR3 extends over 12 amino acids. The germline V gene has CDR1 MGHDK and CDR2 SYGVNS. The CDR3: CASRGVGGPQHF. CDR3 coding DNA: TGTGCCAGCAGGGGGGTAGGGGGGCCCCAGCATTTT.

With respect to this clone: This sample also contains other DNA sequences that code for the same CDR3. The genes are TRBV9 and TRBJ1-1; no definite D call. Germline V gene sequence: CDR1 SGDLS, CDR2 YYNGEE. There are 14 residues in the CDR3. V shed 0 bases and J shed 5 bases, with 11 bases lying between them. The CDR3 sequence is CASSVVGGGTEAFF. The CDR3 DNA is TGTGCCAGCAGCGTAGTCGGCGGTGGGACTGAAGCTTTCTTT.

V usage is TRBV4-3 and J usage is TRBJ2-3; 8 positions match TRBD2. V lost 0 bases and J lost 3; bases outside the gene matches: 5. The CDR3 is 16 residues long. Germline loops: CDR1 LGHNA, CDR2 YSLEER. The CDR3, as DNA: TGCGCCAGCAGCCAAGATGTAGCGGGATATACAGATACGCAGTATTTT. Its protein is CASSQDVAGYTDTQYF.

The genes are TRBV4-3 and TRBJ2-1; possible D gene TRBD2, 6 bases. The CDR3 loop spans 16 amino acids. CDR1 LGHNA and CDR2 YSLEER come from the germline V gene. Trimming removed 1 base at V and 3 bases at J, with 13 bases between. In DNA, the CDR3 is TGCGCCAGCAGCCAAGGGTTAGCGGCCTTCTACAATGAGCAGTTCTTC. This sequence encodes CASSQGLAAFYNEQFF.